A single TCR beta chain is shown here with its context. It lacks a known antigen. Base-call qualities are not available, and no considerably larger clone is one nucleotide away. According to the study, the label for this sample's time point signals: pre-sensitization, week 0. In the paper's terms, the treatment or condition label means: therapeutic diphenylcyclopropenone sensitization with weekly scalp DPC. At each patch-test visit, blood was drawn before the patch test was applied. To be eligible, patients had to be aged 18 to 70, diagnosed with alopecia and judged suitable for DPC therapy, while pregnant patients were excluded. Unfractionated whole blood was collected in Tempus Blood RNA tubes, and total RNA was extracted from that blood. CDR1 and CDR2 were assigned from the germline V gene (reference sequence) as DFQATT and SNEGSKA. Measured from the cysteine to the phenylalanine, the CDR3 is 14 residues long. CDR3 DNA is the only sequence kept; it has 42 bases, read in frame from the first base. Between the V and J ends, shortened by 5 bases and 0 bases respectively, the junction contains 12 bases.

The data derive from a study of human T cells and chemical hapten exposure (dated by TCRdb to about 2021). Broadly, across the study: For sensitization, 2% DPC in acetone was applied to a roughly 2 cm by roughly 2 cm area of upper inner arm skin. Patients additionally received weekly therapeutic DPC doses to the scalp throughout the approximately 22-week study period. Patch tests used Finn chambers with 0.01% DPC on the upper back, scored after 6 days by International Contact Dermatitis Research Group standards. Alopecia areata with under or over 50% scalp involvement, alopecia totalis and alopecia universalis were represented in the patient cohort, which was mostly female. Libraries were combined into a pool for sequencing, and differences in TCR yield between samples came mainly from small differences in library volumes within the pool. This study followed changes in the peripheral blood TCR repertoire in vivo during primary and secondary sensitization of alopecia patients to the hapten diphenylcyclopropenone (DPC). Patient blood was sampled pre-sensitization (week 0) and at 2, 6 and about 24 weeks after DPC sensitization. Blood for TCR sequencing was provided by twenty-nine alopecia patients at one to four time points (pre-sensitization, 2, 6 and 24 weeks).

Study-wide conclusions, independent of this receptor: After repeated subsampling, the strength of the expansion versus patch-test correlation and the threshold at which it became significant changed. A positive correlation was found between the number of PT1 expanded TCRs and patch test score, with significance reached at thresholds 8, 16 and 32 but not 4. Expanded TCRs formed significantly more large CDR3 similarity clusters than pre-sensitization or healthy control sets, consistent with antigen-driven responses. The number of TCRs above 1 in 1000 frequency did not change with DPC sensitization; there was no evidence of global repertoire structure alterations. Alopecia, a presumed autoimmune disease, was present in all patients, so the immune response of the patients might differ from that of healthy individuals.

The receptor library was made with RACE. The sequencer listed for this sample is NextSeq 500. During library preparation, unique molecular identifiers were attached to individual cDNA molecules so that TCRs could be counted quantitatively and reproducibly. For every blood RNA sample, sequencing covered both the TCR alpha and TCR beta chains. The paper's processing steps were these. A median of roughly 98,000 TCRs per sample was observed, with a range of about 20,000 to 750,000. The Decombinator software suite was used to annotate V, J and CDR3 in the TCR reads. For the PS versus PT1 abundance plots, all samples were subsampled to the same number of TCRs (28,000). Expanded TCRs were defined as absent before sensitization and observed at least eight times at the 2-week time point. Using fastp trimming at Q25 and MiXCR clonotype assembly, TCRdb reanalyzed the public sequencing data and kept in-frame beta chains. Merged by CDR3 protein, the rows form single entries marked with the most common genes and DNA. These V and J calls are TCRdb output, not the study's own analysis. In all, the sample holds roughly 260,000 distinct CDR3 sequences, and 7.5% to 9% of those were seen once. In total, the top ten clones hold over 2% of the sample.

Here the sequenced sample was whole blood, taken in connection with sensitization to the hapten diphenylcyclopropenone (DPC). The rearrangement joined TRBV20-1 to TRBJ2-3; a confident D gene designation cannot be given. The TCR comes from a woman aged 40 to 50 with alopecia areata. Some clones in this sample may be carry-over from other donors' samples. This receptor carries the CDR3 CSALVGSSTDTQYF. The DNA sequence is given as TGCAGTGCTCTCGTGGGGTCCAGCACAGATACGCAGTATTTT.